Following are 13 T cell receptor beta chains from one sample sequenced in a study of blood T cell repertoires in COVID-19 (dated by TCRdb to 2020 to 2021). The library was produced with the immunoSEQ multiplex PCR assay. TCRdb limited this immuneACCESS table to in-frame rearrangements with V and J called. A share of clones is missing; checked studies link under half to unresolved V genes, and the rest is unexplained. This sample lists under 140,000 clones; more than 70% were detected once. Less than 4% of the sample lies in the top ten. Material: peripheral blood. These receptors came from a woman aged 50 to 65 with acute or convalescent COVID-19.

The chain is built from TRBV28 and TRBJ2-7, with TRBD1 identical over 9 bases. The V segment lost 6 bases and the J segment 2 bases; nucleotides outside the gene matches: 5. This CDR3 is built from 14 residues. Germline V lookup: CDR1 MDHEN, CDR2 SYDVKM. As DNA, the CDR3 is TGTGCCAGCAGGTCCGGACAGGGGCCCTACGAGCAGTACTTC. Translating gives CASRSGQGPYEQYF. Combining the CDR3 with reference TRBV28 and TRBJ2-7 gives the whole variable domain DVKVTQSSRYLVKRTGEKVFLECVQDMDHENMFWYRQDPGLGLRLIYFSYDVKMKEKGDIPEGYSVSREKKERFSLILESASTNQTSMYLCASRSGQGPYEQYFGPGTRLTVT.

The J gene is TRBJ2-5, the V gene TRBV5-5; D gene uncertain. Germline values: CDR1 SGHKS, CDR2 YYEKEE (reference sequence). V shed 3 bases and J shed 3 bases, with 12 bases lying between them. This CDR3 comprises 14 residues. The CDR3 region has the DNA TGTGCCAGCAGCTCCCAGATATTAAAAGAGACCCAGTACTTC. It codes for CASSSQILKETQYF. Variable domain in full (rest from reference TRBV5-5 and TRBJ2-5): DAGVTQSPTHLIKTRGQQVTLRCSPISGHKSVSWYQQVLGQGPQFIFQYYEKEERGRGNFPDRFSARQFPNYSSELNVNALLLGDSALYLCASSSQILKETQYFGPGTRLLVL.

V gene TRBV13 combines with J gene TRBJ2-3; TRBD1 matches at 11 bases. The CDR3 length is 15 residues. V gave up 2 bases and J gave up 4 bases; unmatched junction bases: 2. The germline V gene has CDR1 PRHDT and CDR2 FYEKMQ (reference sequence). The CDR3 coding sequence is TGTGCCAGCAGCTTATCGGGACAGGGGGCAGATACGCAGTATTTT. Protein: CASSLSGQGADTQYF.

This chain uses TRBV19 with TRBJ2-1; the match to TRBD2 covers 7 bases. V lost 3 bases and J lost 0; bases outside the gene matches: 11. Germline CDR1 is LNHDA and CDR2 is SQIVND (reference sequence). CDR3 size: 18 residues. Here the CDR3 DNA reads TGTGCCAGTAGTATGACGGTCGGCGGGAGTGGCTCCTACAATGAGCAGTTCTTC. Protein product: CASSMTVGGSGSYNEQFF.

The V gene is TRBV29-1, the J gene TRBJ2-1; TRBD1 might be the D (5 bases). This CDR3 has 17 residues. CDR1 SQVTM and CDR2 ANQGSEA come from the germline V gene. Trimming pared 2 bases from V and 4 bases from J, leaving 21 bases between. The CDR3 loop reads CSVENRQGRFEYNEQFF. The CDR3 region has the DNA TGCAGCGTTGAAAACCGTCAGGGAAGGTTTGAGTACAATGAGCAGTTCTTC.

This clone came up a few times. The chain recombines TRBV28 with TRBJ1-2; TRBD1 matches at 8 bases. CDR3 size: 13 residues. The germline gives CDR1 MDHEN, CDR2 SYDVKM. With 8 bases clipped from V and 3 bases from J, the junction kept 5 bases outside the gene matches. CDR3 residues: CASWGQADYGYTF. CDR3 nucleotide sequence: TGTGCCAGCTGGGGACAGGCGGACTATGGCTACACCTTC.

The sample holds one count of this clone. The V and J genes are TRBV5-1 and TRBJ2-6, with D perhaps matching TRBD1 (5 bases). The CDR3 runs 17 residues. Germline CDR1 is SGHRS and CDR2 is YFSETQ. Trimming took 6 bases from V and 0 from J, leaving 16 bases between them. The CDR3 sequence: CASMGDSDYSGANVLTF. The CDR3 DNA is TGCGCCAGCATGGGCGACAGCGATTACTCTGGGGCCAACGTCCTGACTTTC.

This clone is a singleton in its sample. J is TRBJ1-2 and V is TRBV2; 8 bases match TRBD1. Germline-derived CDR1 and CDR2 are SNHLY and FYNNEI. CDR3 length: 13 amino acids. V lost 7 bases to trimming and J lost 8 bases; unmatched junction nucleotides: 9. CDR3 nucleotides: TGTGCCAGCATCCCCGACAGGGGAGAAGGCTACACCTTC. It codes for CASIPDRGEGYTF.

J is TRBJ2-2 and V is TRBV3-1 (or the pseudogene TRBV3-2); 8 nucleotides align to TRBD1. From germline, CDR1 is LGHDT and CDR2 YNNKEL (reference sequence). CDR3 size: 14 residues. With 3 bases clipped from V and 7 bases from J, the junction kept 4 bases outside the gene matches. The CDR3 nucleotides read TGTGCCAGCAGCCACGGACAGGGTTTCGGGGAGCTGTTTTTT. Amino acid sequence: CASSHGQGFGELFF.

This clone occurred once. V gene TRBV18 combines with J gene TRBJ2-1, with a tentative D call TRBD1 (5 bases). Trimming shortened V by 1 base and J by 0 bases, and 10 bases separated the two germline ends. The germline CDR1 and CDR2 sequences are KGHSH and LQKENI. The CDR3 runs to 16 residues. CDR3: CASSPLQVSSYNEQFF. In DNA form, the CDR3 reads TGTGCCAGCTCACCACTACAGGTTAGCTCCTACAATGAGCAGTTCTTC.

The chain has TRBV7-2 and TRBJ2-5, with 10 bases aligning to TRBD2. The junction had 4 bases not matched to a gene; V was cut back by 1 base and J by 5 bases. Germline V gene sequence: CDR1 SGHTA, CDR2 FQGNSA. The CDR3 runs to 15 residues. The CDR3 protein is CASSLGPAGGETQYF. The CDR3 DNA follows: TGTGCCAGCAGCTTAGGTCCAGCGGGAGGGGAGACCCAGTACTTC.

Only one count was recorded for this clone. The chain combines TRBV7-2 with TRBJ2-3; D is unclear. This CDR3 spans 14 amino acids. The V gene's germline CDR1 is SGHTA and CDR2 FQGNSA. Trimming shortened V by 3 bases and J by 4 bases, and 11 bases separated the two germline ends. The CDR3 nucleotides read TGTGCCAGCAGCTTGTCGTGGAGCGCAGATACGCAGTATTTT. Protein product: CASSLSWSADTQYF. Combining the CDR3 with reference TRBV7-2 and TRBJ2-3 gives the whole variable domain GAGVSQSPSNKVTEKGKDVELRCDPISGHTALYWYRQSLGQGLEFLIYFQGNSAPDKSGLPSDRFSAERTGGSVSTLTIQRTQQEDSAVYLCASSLSWSADTQYFGPGTRLTVL.

V is TRBV7-8 and J is TRBJ2-7; TRBD2 matches 8 bases. The CDR3 loop spans 15 amino acids. Trimming at V came to 5 bases and at J to 7 bases, leaving 13 bases not matched to a gene. The V gene's germline CDR1 is SGHVS and CDR2 FQNEAQ. The CDR3 DNA reads TGTGCCAGCAGCCCATTTACGGGGGGGGCTTCGGAGCAGTACTTC. This gives the protein CASSPFTGGASEQYF.